The 6 T cell receptor beta chains given below trace back to one sample, sequenced in a study of T cell repertoires in cytomegalovirus infection. TCRdb itself ran the reads through MiXCR, one entry per CDR3 protein. The data hold about 230,000 distinct CDR3 sequences, with roughly 23% observed a single time. Sequencing was performed on CD8+ T cells from PBMCs. These receptors all come from a human donor in good health (CMV status not recorded). Some clones in this sample may be carry-over from other donors' samples.

V gene TRBV7-9 combines with J gene TRBJ2-4; 7 nucleotides match TRBD1. Germline V gene sequence: CDR1 SEHNR, CDR2 FQNEAQ (reference sequence). The V and J ends lost 5 bases and 2 bases, in that order; junction bases with no gene match: 3. The CDR3 consists of 14 residues. CDR3 in DNA: TGTGCCAGCAGCGACAGGGCTTCCAAAAACATTCAGTACTTC. This gives the protein CASSDRASKNIQYF.

This chain connects TRBV29-1 to TRBJ1-2; D gene ambiguous. V shed 0 bases and J shed 2 bases, with 13 bases lying between them. Germline CDR1 is SQVTM and CDR2 is ANQGSEA. The CDR3 length is 15 residues. In nucleotides, the CDR3 is TGCAGCGTTGAAGATCAACGGGGAGGGAACTATGGCTACACCTTC. It translates to CSVEDQRGGNYGYTF.

The rearrangement links TRBV10-3 to TRBJ1-4, with D hard to call. The V end lost 6 bases, the J end lost 7 bases, and 9 bases lay between the germline ends. Germline CDR1 and CDR2: ENHRY and SYGVKD. CDR3 length: 12 amino acids. CDR3 in DNA: TGTGCCATCAGCATGGAGTCTGAAAAACTGTTTTTT. As protein: CAISMESEKLFF.

This clonotype appeared many times. The DNA of the CDR3 is TGTGCCAGCAGCTCAACAGAAAGCGAGCAGTACTTC. Translated: CASSSTESEQYF. The V call is TRBV7-9, the J call TRBJ2-7, with D unresolved. This CDR3 contains 12 residues. CDR1 and CDR2 from the germline V gene are SEHNR and FQNEAQ (reference sequence). Trimming removed 4 bases from V and 6 bases from J, with 10 bases in between. Complete variable domain (other parts from reference TRBV7-9 and TRBJ2-7): DTGVSQNPRHKITKRGQNVTFRCDPISEHNRLYWYRQTLGQGPEFLTYFQNEAQLEKSRLLSDRFSAERPKGSFSTLEIQRTEQGDSAMYLCASSSTESEQYFGPGTRLTVT.

The V and J genes are TRBV7-9 and TRBJ2-7; a possible D gene is TRBD1 (6 bases). V dropped 4 bases and J dropped 5 bases, with 18 bases sitting between them. Germline values: CDR1 SEHNR, CDR2 FQNEAQ (reference sequence). The CDR3 length is 15 residues. The CDR3 sequence is CASSSLAGVFDEQYF. The CDR3 coding sequence is TGTGCCAGCAGCTCTCTGGCAGGGGTATTCGACGAGCAGTACTTC.

There are many counts of this clonotype. V and J are TRBV7-9 and TRBJ1-2, with D perhaps TRBD1 (6 bases). The V end was cut by 1 base, the J end by 0 bases, with 9 bases between. Germline CDR1 is SEHNR and CDR2 is FQNEAQ (reference sequence). This CDR3 has 15 residues. The CDR3 coding sequence is TGTGCCAGCAGCTTAGGGACAGAAGCTAACTATGGCTACACCTTC. Amino acids: CASSLGTEANYGYTF. The whole variable domain, filled in from reference TRBV7-9 and TRBJ1-2, reads DTGVSQNPRHKITKRGQNVTFRCDPISEHNRLYWYRQTLGQGPEFLTYFQNEAQLEKSRLLSDRFSAERPKGSFSTLEIQRTEQGDSAMYLCASSLGTEANYGYTFGSGTRLTVV.